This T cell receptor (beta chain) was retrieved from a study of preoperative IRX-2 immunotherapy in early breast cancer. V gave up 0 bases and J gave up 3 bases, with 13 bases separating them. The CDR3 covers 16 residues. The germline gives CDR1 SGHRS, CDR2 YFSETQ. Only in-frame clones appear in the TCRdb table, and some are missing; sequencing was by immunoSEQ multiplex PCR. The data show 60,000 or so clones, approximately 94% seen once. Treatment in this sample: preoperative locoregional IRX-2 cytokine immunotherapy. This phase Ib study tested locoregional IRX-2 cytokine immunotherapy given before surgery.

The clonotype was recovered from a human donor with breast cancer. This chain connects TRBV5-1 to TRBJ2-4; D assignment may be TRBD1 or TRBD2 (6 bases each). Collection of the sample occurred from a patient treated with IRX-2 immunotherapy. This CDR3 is CASSLGGRGGKNIQYF. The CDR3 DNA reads TGCGCCAGCAGCTTGGGGGGCAGGGGAGGCAAAAACATTCAGTACTTC.